Listed here are 13 T cell receptor beta chains from one sample, sequenced in a study of OX40 agonist ivuxolimab in advanced cancers. Library preparation employed the immunoSEQ multiplex PCR assay. TCRdb carries this immuneACCESS record with in-frame sequences only. Its versions omit some clonotypes, under half of them owing to an unresolved V gene in the studies checked, with the rest unexplained. This sample holds about 50,000 clones; approximately 89% were observed only once. The biggest ten clones account for around 5.6% of the sample. Sequenced here: CD4+ or CD8+ T cells sorted from blood, sampled in a trial of the OX40 agonist ivuxolimab. The receptors come from an adult with an advanced solid tumor such as melanoma, head and neck, liver or kidney cancer.

The genes are TRBV7-2 and TRBJ2-5, with no clear D. Germline V gene sequence: CDR1 SGHTA, CDR2 FQGNSA. This CDR3 has 13 residues. V was pared by 1 base and J by 1 base, with 4 bases between. CDR3 in DNA: TGTGCCAGCAGCTTAGGAGGCCAAGAGACCCAGTACTTC. It is translated as CASSLGGQETQYF.

V is TRBV19 and J is TRBJ2-7; the D is unclear. Germline CDR1 is LNHDA and CDR2 is SQIVND (reference sequence). Between the trimmed V and J ends, which lost 5 bases and 1 base, there was a span of 9 bases. This CDR3 has 13 residues. The CDR3 DNA reads as TGTGCCAGTAGTTTGGACCTTTCCTACGAGCAGTACTTC. The encoded protein is CASSLDLSYEQYF. The entire variable domain, with the rest obtained from reference TRBV19 and TRBJ2-7, is as follows: DGGITQSPKYLFRKEGQNVTLSCEQNLNHDAMYWYRQDPGQGLRLIYYSQIVNDFQKGDIAEGYSVSREKKESFPLTVTSAQKNPTAFYLCASSLDLSYEQYFGPGTRLTVT.

As regards this clone: The same CDR3 also results from other DNA sequences found in this sample. V gene TRBV6-1 combines with J gene TRBJ2-7; tentatively, D is TRBD2 (6 bases). The germline V gene has CDR1 MNHNS and CDR2 SASEGT. The CDR3 sequence is 14 residues long. V was cut by 5 bases and J by 4 bases, with 15 bases left in between. The CDR3, as DNA: TGTGCCAGCAGTCTCCGGGACTCTTTATACGAGCAGTACGTC. It specifies CASSLRDSLYEQYV.

This clone has just a few counts. This chain connects TRBV5-4 to TRBJ1-2; D is undetermined. Germline lookup yields CDR1 SGHNT and CDR2 YYREEE (reference sequence). The CDR3 spans 15 residues. V lost 0 bases, J lost 4 bases, and 13 bases lay in between. The CDR3 loop reads CASSLDRASLYGYTF. The CDR3 DNA reads TGTGCCAGCAGCTTGGATAGGGCTAGCCTCTATGGCTACACCTTC.

This chain joins TRBV7-6 and TRBJ2-2; D unresolved. CDR1 is SGHVS, CDR2 FNYEAQ, per germline. This CDR3 comprises 17 residues. The ends were cut back, 4 bases at V and 2 bases at J, with 17 bases in the middle. The CDR3 here is CASSSPPGPHNTGELFF. CDR3 DNA sequence: TGTGCCAGCAGCTCCCCCCCCGGACCCCATAACACCGGGGAGCTGTTTTTT.

The chain couples TRBV6-5 to TRBJ1-5; D uncertain. Germline lookup yields CDR1 MNHEY and CDR2 SVGAGI. The CDR3 extends over 13 amino acids. Trimming shortened V by 6 bases and J by 4 bases, and 10 bases separated the two germline ends. The CDR3 sequence is CASRWAVNQPQHF. The CDR3 bases are TGTGCCAGCAGATGGGCGGTTAATCAGCCCCAGCATTTT.

This clone was observed a handful of times. The J gene is TRBJ1-1, the V gene TRBV30; possibly TRBD1 for D (5 bases). The germline V gene encodes CDR1 GTSNPN and CDR2 SVGIG (reference sequence). Trimming shortened V by 3 bases and J by 2 bases, and 13 bases separated the two germline ends. There are 14 residues in the CDR3. The CDR3 DNA follows: TGTGCCTGGAGGACCCTTGACAGTAACACTGAAGCTTTCTTT. This translates into CAWRTLDSNTEAFF.

The gene calls are TRBV27 and TRBJ2-7; D is possibly TRBD2 (6 bases). Germline V gene lookup returns CDR1 MNHEY and CDR2 SMNVEV (reference sequence). Trimming left V 4 bases short and J 4 bases short, with 20 bases between. The CDR3 runs to 16 residues. The CDR3 sequence: CASSSLGAAGVYEQYF. The CDR3 region has the DNA TGTGCCAGCAGTTCCCTAGGGGCAGCGGGCGTATACGAGCAGTACTTC.

The rearrangement uses TRBV2 and TRBJ1-2; 9 bases are a match to TRBD1. CDR1 is SNHLY and CDR2 is FYNNEI in the germline V gene. The J segment lost 0 bases and the V segment lost 5 bases, leaving 10 bases of the junction unmatched. The CDR3 runs 17 residues. The CDR3 protein is CASSSPGQGGANYGYTF. CDR3 DNA: TGTGCCAGCAGTTCGCCGGGACAGGGAGGGGCTAACTATGGCTACACCTTC. Based on the CDR3 plus reference TRBV2 and TRBJ1-2, the full variable domain is EPEVTQTPSHQVTQMGQEVILRCVPISNHLYFYWYRQILGQKVEFLVSFYNNEISEKSEIFDDQFSVERPDGSNFTLKIRSTKLEDSAMYFCASSSPGQGGANYGYTFGSGTRLTVV.

The chain is built from TRBV19 and TRBJ2-7; 7 nucleotides line up with TRBD1. CDR1 is LNHDA and CDR2 is SQIVND in the germline V gene (reference sequence). The CDR3 runs 15 residues. V lost 3 bases, J lost 3 bases, and 8 bases stayed unmatched. The CDR3 reads CASSIGTATFYEQYF. The DNA for the CDR3 is TGTGCCAGTAGTATCGGGACAGCCACGTTCTACGAGCAGTACTTC.

The rearrangement uses TRBV6-5 and TRBJ1-1; a possible D gene is TRBD1 (5 bases). From germline, CDR1 is MNHEY and CDR2 SVGAGI. This CDR3 has 13 amino acids. Trimming shortened V by 5 bases and J by 8 bases, and 15 bases separated the two germline ends. In DNA, the CDR3 is TGTGCCAGCAGTGGAGGACAACCCCTGGAAGCTTTCTTT. The encoded protein is CASSGGQPLEAFF.

J is TRBJ1-3 and V is TRBV7-6, with D maybe TRBD1 (6 bases). Germline V gene lookup returns CDR1 SGHVS and CDR2 FNYEAQ. This CDR3 has 13 residues. Trimming cost V 8 bases and J 2 bases, with 10 bases left between them. CDR3 sequence reads: CASGTGPGNTIYF. The DNA for the CDR3 is TGTGCCAGCGGAACAGGGCCTGGAAACACCATATATTTT.

CDR3 nucleotide sequence: TGTGCCAGCAGTTGGGGGCAGGGGGCGTACGAGCAGTACTTC. Its translation is CASSWGQGAYEQYF. The genes are TRBV6-5 and TRBJ2-7; TRBD1 matches at 8 bases. This CDR3 is built from 14 residues. Germline CDR1 MNHEY, CDR2 SVGAGI. V dropped 4 bases and J dropped 4; count of bases not matched to a gene: 6.